The 19 T cell receptor beta chains reported below all come from one sample, sequenced in a study of patients and donors after allogeneic stem cell transplantation. One entry per CDR3 protein results from TCRdb running MiXCR on the RT-PCR reads. The sample yields around 200,000 distinct CDR3 sequences, around 41% seen once. The sample consisted of blood, either unsorted or a sorted T cell fraction (not recorded which). The receptors derive from a human donor who was either an allogeneic HSCT recipient or a stem cell or donor lymphocyte infusion donor (not recorded which). It is not recorded whose cells these are; they may come from a transplant donor.

This clonotype showed up just a few times. V is TRBV6-5 and J is TRBJ2-3; D is unresolved. V lost 6 bases and J lost 0, with 13 bases in between. The germline V gene encodes CDR1 MNHEY and CDR2 SVGAGI. The CDR3 length is 15 residues. Here the CDR3 DNA reads TGTGCCAGCAGGGTGGTCGGATCGAGCACAGATACGCAGTATTTT. It specifies CASRVVGSSTDTQYF.

This clonotype has only a few counts. V is TRBV29-1 and J is TRBJ1-1; a possible D gene is TRBD1 (5 bases). The germline V gene has CDR1 SQVTM and CDR2 ANQGSEA. V lost 4 bases and J 4 bases, leaving 16 bases between the germline ends. This CDR3 region has 14 residues. CDR3 sequence: CSVGGTSKGTEAFF. CDR3 nucleotide sequence: TGCAGCGTTGGGGGGACCTCCAAGGGCACTGAAGCTTTCTTT.

V gene TRBV28 combines with J gene TRBJ2-7; D is unclear. CDR1 and CDR2 (germline): MDHEN, SYDVKM. V lost 5 bases to trimming and J lost 5 bases, with 13 bases between them. The CDR3 consists of 13 residues. The CDR3 here is CASSDPAVDEQYF. The DNA for the CDR3 is TGTGCCAGCAGTGACCCGGCGGTGGACGAGCAGTACTTC.

The chain combines TRBV28 with TRBJ2-7, with 12 bases lining up with TRBD2. Germline-derived CDR1 and CDR2 are MDHEN and SYDVKM. The V segment lost 5 bases and the J segment 6 bases; nucleotides outside the gene matches: 5. The CDR3 is made up of 14 amino acids. CDR3 DNA sequence: TGTGCCAGCAGTCCTAGCGGGGGGGCCTCCGAGCAGTACTTC. Translation gives CASSPSGGASEQYF. Supplemented by reference TRBV28 and TRBJ2-7, the full variable domain reads DVKVTQSSRYLVKRTGEKVFLECVQDMDHENMFWYRQDPGLGLRLIYFSYDVKMKEKGDIPEGYSVSREKKERFSLILESASTNQTSMYLCASSPSGGASEQYFGPGTRLTVT.

This chain uses TRBV5-1 with TRBJ2-5, with 10 nucleotides matching TRBD1. Germline CDR1 and CDR2: SGHRS and YFSETQ. The CDR3 consists of 15 residues. Trimming at V came to 4 bases and at J to 2 bases, leaving 5 bases not matched to a gene. For the CDR3, the DNA is TGCGCCAGCAGCGGGCCGGGACAGGGGCAAGAGACCCAGTACTTC. As protein: CASSGPGQGQETQYF. The full variable domain, its missing parts supplied by reference TRBV5-1 and TRBJ2-5, is KAGVTQTPRYLIKTRGQQVTLSCSPISGHRSVSWYQQTPGQGLQFLFEYFSETQRNKGNFPGRFSGRQFSNSRSEMNVSTLELGDSALYLCASSGPGQGQETQYFGPGTRLLVL.

V usage is TRBV7-2 and J usage is TRBJ2-2; no firm D call. The CDR3 contains 14 residues. CDR1 and CDR2 from the germline V gene are SGHTA and FQGNSA. Trimming cost V 3 bases and J 1 base, with 6 bases left between them. The CDR3 loop reads CASSFSGNTGELFF. The CDR3 DNA reads TGTGCCAGCAGCTTCTCAGGGAACACCGGGGAGCTGTTTTTT.

There are a few counts of this clonotype. V usage is TRBV10-3 and J usage is TRBJ1-2; the match to TRBD1 covers 9 bases. After removal of 6 bases from V and 0 bases from J, the junction contained 8 bases not matched to a gene. This CDR3 has 16 residues. Germline CDR1 ENHRY, CDR2 SYGVKD. CDR3 in amino acids: CAIRRDRAPTNYGYTF. The CDR3 DNA follows: TGTGCCATCAGACGGGACAGGGCCCCTACTAACTATGGCTACACCTTC.

The chain combines TRBV12-3 or TRBV12-4 with TRBJ1-2; D is unresolved. Trimming shortened V by 1 base and J by 3 bases, and 9 bases separated the two germline ends. The CDR3 covers 14 residues. The CDR3 DNA follows: TGTGCCAGCAGTTTAGTACGTAGCCACTATGGCTACACCTTC. It codes for CASSLVRSHYGYTF.

This rearrangement joins TRBV20-1 to TRBJ2-3; TRBD1 agrees at 7 bases. This CDR3 comprises 14 residues. Trimming at V came to 0 bases and at J to 0 bases, leaving 0 bases not matched to a gene. CDR1 is DFQATT and CDR2 is SNEGSKA in the germline V gene (reference sequence). CDR3 protein: CSAREGQSTDTQYF. The CDR3 DNA sequence: TGCAGTGCTAGAGAGGGACAGAGCACAGATACGCAGTATTTT.

The chain employs TRBV5-1 and TRBJ1-3; D is perhaps TRBD1 (5 bases). V lost 0 bases and J 4 bases, leaving 8 bases between the germline ends. Germline-derived CDR1 and CDR2 are SGHRS and YFSETQ. This CDR3 has 14 residues. CDR3 in amino acids: CASSLGDAGNTIYF. In DNA, the CDR3 is TGCGCCAGCAGCTTGGGGGACGCCGGAAACACCATATATTTT.

This clonotype showed up many times. This sequence joins TRBV3-1 and TRBJ1-1, with D unclear. Germline V gene lookup returns CDR1 LGHDT and CDR2 YNNKEL (reference sequence). V was cut by 1 base and J by 1 base, with 4 bases left in between. This CDR3 contains 13 residues. The CDR3 DNA is TGTGCCAGCAGCCAAGGGGCGAACACTGAAGCTTTCTTT. Amino acid sequence: CASSQGANTEAFF.

J is TRBJ1-5 and V is TRBV6-6; D may be TRBD1 (6 bases). This CDR3 is built from 16 residues. Germline V gene lookup returns CDR1 MNHNY and CDR2 SVGAGI (reference sequence). V lost 8 bases to trimming and J lost 0 bases, with 17 bases between them. As DNA, the CDR3 is TGTGCCAGCGGCCGGGGCCAGGGGAATAGCAATCAGCCCCAGCATTTT. Amino acids: CASGRGQGNSNQPQHF.

The J gene is TRBJ2-5, the V gene TRBV5-1; 8 nucleotides agree with TRBD1. Germline CDR1 is SGHRS and CDR2 is YFSETQ. The V and J ends lost 3 bases and 5 bases, in that order; junction bases with no gene match: 12. The CDR3 runs to 16 residues. The CDR3 region has the DNA TGCGCCAGCAGCTCTACCGTACCCCAGGGGGCCGAGACCCAGTACTTC. Translation gives CASSSTVPQGAETQYF.

This clonotype showed up just a few times. CDR3 DNA: TGTGCCAGCAGCCAAGATTCAAGGGGGGCGGATTGGACTGAAGCTTTCTTT. Amino acid sequence: CASSQDSRGADWTEAFF. The chain uses TRBV4-2 and TRBJ1-1; weak D call: TRBD1 (6 bases). The V and J ends lost 0 bases and 5 bases respectively, with 19 bases between them. The germline V gene has CDR1 LGHNA and CDR2 YNFKEQ. The CDR3 runs to 17 residues.

V and J are TRBV5-1 and TRBJ2-3; 11 nucleotides agree with TRBD2. The CDR3 sequence is 16 residues long. V was pared by 4 bases and J by 2 bases, with 6 bases of the junction left unmatched. The germline CDR1 and CDR2 sequences are SGHRS and YFSETQ. The CDR3, as DNA: TGCGCCAGCAGCACTACTAGCGGGGGACTCACAGATACGCAGTATTTT. Its translation is CASSTTSGGLTDTQYF.

There are a few counts of this clonotype. The rearrangement links TRBV12-3 or TRBV12-4 to TRBJ1-1, with 9 bases aligning to TRBD1. The CDR3 is made up of 17 amino acids. V lost 6 bases, J lost 4 bases, and 15 bases stayed unmatched. In nucleotides, the CDR3 is TGTGCCAGCAGCTCGACGAACCCGGGACAGGGTTCCACTGAAGCTTTCTTT. This gives the protein CASSSTNPGQGSTEAFF.

The genes are TRBV6-1 and TRBJ1-1; 8 bases map to TRBD1. V was pared by 2 bases and J by 1 base, with 3 bases of the junction left unmatched. In germline, CDR1 is MNHNS, CDR2 SASEGT. The length of the CDR3 is 15 residues. The CDR3 here is CASSERTGRNTEAFF. CDR3 sequence (DNA): TGTGCCAGCAGTGAACGGACAGGGCGGAACACTGAAGCTTTCTTT.

The rearrangement joins TRBV28 to TRBJ2-2, with D uncertain. CDR1 MDHEN and CDR2 SYDVKM come from the germline V gene. The length of the CDR3 is 16 residues. Deletions cut 4 bases from V and 5 bases from J, with 17 bases between. The CDR3 sequence is CASSSRYKRRTGELFF. The CDR3, as DNA: TGTGCCAGCAGTTCTAGGTACAAGCGCCGAACCGGGGAGCTGTTTTTT.

In its sample, this clonotype was seen a few times. J is TRBJ1-6 and V is TRBV12-3 or TRBV12-4, with TRBD1 as a possible D gene (6 bases). Deletions cut 1 base from V and 8 bases from J, with 12 bases between. The CDR3 contains 15 residues. CDR3: CASSLGTGRYSPLHF. The CDR3 coding sequence is TGTGCCAGCAGTTTAGGTACAGGGAGGTATTCACCCCTCCACTTT.